These 8 T cell receptor beta chains were sequenced from one sample in a study of T cell responses to AZD1222 COVID-19 vaccine. The method was immunoSEQ multiplex PCR; TCRdb's version includes in-frame clones alone and lacks a portion of them. The table lists 110,000 to 150,000 clones, roughly 90% of them singletons. The sample consisted of peripheral blood, taken on day 0 of AZD1222 vaccination. Every receptor here comes from an adult in good health.

V is TRBV27 and J is TRBJ1-2, with TRBD1 matching 9 bases. The CDR3 sequence is 14 residues long. Germline CDR1 MNHEY, CDR2 SMNVEV (reference sequence). The junction had 4 bases not matched to a gene; V was cut back by 0 bases and J by 8 bases. Here the CDR3 reads CASSLSGTGPGYTF. Written as DNA, the CDR3 is TGTGCCAGCAGTTTATCTGGGACAGGGCCAGGCTACACCTTC.

CDR3 sequence reads: CASSLARNYEQYF. The CDR3, as DNA: TGTGCCAGCAGCTTAGCGCGTAACTACGAGCAGTACTTC. The chain couples TRBV7-6 to TRBJ2-7; no reliable D call. Germline V gene lookup returns CDR1 SGHVS and CDR2 FNYEAQ. The CDR3 runs to 13 residues. V lost 0 bases and J lost 3, with 6 bases in between.

The rearrangement uses TRBV6-5 and TRBJ2-7, with 9 bases fitting TRBD1. The CDR3 runs to 15 residues. The germline V gene has CDR1 MNHEY and CDR2 SVGAGI. Germline trimming cut 7 bases from V and 0 bases from J; bases unmatched to any gene: 7. The chain's CDR3 is CASNRDRALSYEQYF. The CDR3 DNA reads as TGTGCCAGCAATCGGGACAGGGCGCTCTCCTACGAGCAGTACTTC.

The CDR3 coding sequence is TGTGCCAGCATAAGGGGGACAGGGCGTCAGCCCCAGCATTTT. Translation gives CASIRGTGRQPQHF. The J gene is TRBJ1-5, the V gene TRBV7-2; 9 bases agree with TRBD1. CDR3 length equals 14 residues. Unmatched junction bases numbered 7, after V lost 7 bases and J lost 6 bases. CDR1 SGHTA and CDR2 FQGNSA come from the germline V gene.

This clone was seen only a few times. The CDR3 DNA sequence: TGTGCCAGCAGCTCAGACAGGGGCTCCTACAATGAGCAGTTCTTC. Its translation is CASSSDRGSYNEQFF. The chain joins TRBV11-1 to TRBJ2-1; 8 bases are a match to TRBD1. This CDR3 region has 15 residues. The V and J ends lost 4 bases and 0 bases, in that order; junction bases with no gene match: 2. Germline V gene data show CDR1 as SGHAT and CDR2 as FQDESV (reference sequence).

The chain is built from TRBV24-1 and TRBJ1-5; tentative D call: TRBD1 (5 bases). Trimming removed 5 bases at V and 5 bases at J, with 9 bases between. Germline-derived CDR1 and CDR2 are KGHDR and SFDVKD. This CDR3 region has 13 residues. The CDR3 nucleotides are TGTGCCACCAGTGCAGGGCCCCATCAGCCCCAGCATTTT. Translated: CATSAGPHQPQHF.

This clone was seen only once. The junction departs from the called germline gene at one end, perhaps through a read error. The chain links TRBV11-2 to TRBJ1-3; a weak D match, TRBD1 (6 bases). The CDR3 has 11 residues. Germline V gene lookup returns CDR1 SGHAT and CDR2 FQNNGV. This CDR3 is CASSLGTGTRF. The CDR3 bases are TGTGCCAGCAGCTTAGGTACAGGGACCCGTTTT.

The chain combines TRBV11-2 with TRBJ2-2, with a possible D match to TRBD2 (5 bases). Deletions cut 6 bases from V and 4 bases from J, with 12 bases between. Per the germline V gene, CDR1 is SGHAT and CDR2 is FQNNGV. The CDR3 contains 14 residues. This CDR3 reads CASSTNGGTGELFF. As DNA, the CDR3 is TGTGCCAGCAGTACTAACGGAGGCACCGGGGAGCTGTTTTTT.